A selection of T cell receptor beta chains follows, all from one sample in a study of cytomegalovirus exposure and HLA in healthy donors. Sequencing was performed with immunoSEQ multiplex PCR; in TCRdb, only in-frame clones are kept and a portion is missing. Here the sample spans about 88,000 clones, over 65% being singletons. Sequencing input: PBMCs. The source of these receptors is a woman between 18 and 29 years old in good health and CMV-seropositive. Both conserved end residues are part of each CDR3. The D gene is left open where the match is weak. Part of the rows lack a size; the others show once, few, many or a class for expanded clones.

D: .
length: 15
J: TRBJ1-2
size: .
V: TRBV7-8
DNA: TGTGCCAGCAGCTTAGCGGTTCCGGGGTTCTATGGCTACACCTTC
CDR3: CASSLAVPGFYGYTF

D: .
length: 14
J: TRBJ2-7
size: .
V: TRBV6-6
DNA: TGTGCCAGCAGGGGGGGGCAGGGGACCTACGAGCAGTACTTC
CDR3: CASRGGQGTYEQYF

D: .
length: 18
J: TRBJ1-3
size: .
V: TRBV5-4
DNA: TGTGCCAGCAGCTTGGGGGCCCCGGGGGGCCACTCTGGAAACACCATATATTTT
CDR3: CASSLGAPGGHSGNTIYF

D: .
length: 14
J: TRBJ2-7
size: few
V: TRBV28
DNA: TGTGCCAGCAGTTTCAGAGCTTCAGGGTACGAGCAGTACTTC
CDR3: CASSFRASGYEQYF

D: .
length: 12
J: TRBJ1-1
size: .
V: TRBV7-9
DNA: TGTGCCAGCGCCCGGGACTCTCCTGAGGCTTTCTTT
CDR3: CASARDSPEAFF

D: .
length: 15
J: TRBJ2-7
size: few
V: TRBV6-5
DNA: TGTGCCAGCAGAAAGAACAGGGATGGCGCCTACGAGCAGTACTTC
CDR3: CASRKNRDGAYEQYF

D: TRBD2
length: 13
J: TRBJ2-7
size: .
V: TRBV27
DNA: TGTGCCAGCAGCTTAGCGGGACCTGAGGAGCAGTACTTC
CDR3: CASSLAGPEEQYF

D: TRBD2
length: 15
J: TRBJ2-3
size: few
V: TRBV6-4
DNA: TGTGCCAGCAGTGACGGGACTAGCGGGACAGATACGCAGTATTTT
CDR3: CASSDGTSGTDTQYF

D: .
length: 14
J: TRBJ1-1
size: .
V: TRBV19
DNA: TGTGCCAGTAGTATAGTTGGGCTGCACACTGAAGCTTTCTTT
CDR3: CASSIVGLHTEAFF

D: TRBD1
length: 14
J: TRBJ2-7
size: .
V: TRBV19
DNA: TGTGCCAGTAGTAGGACAGGGGTCTCCTACGAGCAGTACTTC
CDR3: CASSRTGVSYEQYF

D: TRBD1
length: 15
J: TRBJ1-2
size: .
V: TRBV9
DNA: TGTGCCAGCAGCGCGTGGGGACAGACGGATTTCGGCTACACCTTC
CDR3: CASSAWGQTDFGYTF

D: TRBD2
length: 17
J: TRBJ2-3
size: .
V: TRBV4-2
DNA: TGTGCCAGCAGCCAAGGGGGGACTAGCGGGGCCACAGATACGCAGTATTTT
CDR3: CASSQGGTSGATDTQYF

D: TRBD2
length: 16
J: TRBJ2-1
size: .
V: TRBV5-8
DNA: TGTGCCAGCAGCTCCTGGGGACTAGCGGGTTACAATGAGCAGTTCTTC
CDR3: CASSSWGLAGYNEQFF

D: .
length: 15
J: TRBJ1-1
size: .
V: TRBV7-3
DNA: TGTGCCAGCAGCTTAGCAGGGGTCGGGAACACTGAAGCTTTCTTT
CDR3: CASSLAGVGNTEAFF

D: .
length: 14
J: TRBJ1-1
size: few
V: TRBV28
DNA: TGTGCCAGCAGTCAAGAACAGGGAAACACTGAAGCTTTCTTT
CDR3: CASSQEQGNTEAFF

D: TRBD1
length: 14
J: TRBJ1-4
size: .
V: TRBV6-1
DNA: TGTGCCAGCAGTGAAAACAGGGGAGCTGAAAAACTGTTTTTT
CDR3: CASSENRGAEKLFF

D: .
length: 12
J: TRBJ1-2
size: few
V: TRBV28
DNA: TGTGCCAGCAGTAAGGGGGTGAGGGGCTACACCTTC
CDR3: CASSKGVRGYTF

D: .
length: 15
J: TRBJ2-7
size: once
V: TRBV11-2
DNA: TGTGCCAGCAGCTTGGGGACTCCTAATGCCTACGAGCAGTACTTC
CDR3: CASSLGTPNAYEQYF

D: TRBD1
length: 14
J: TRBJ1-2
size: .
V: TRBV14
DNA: TGTGCCAGCAGCCAAAACAGGGGGAACTATGGCTACACCTTC
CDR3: CASSQNRGNYGYTF

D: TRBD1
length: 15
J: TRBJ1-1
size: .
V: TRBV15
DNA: TGTGCCACCAGCAGAGCAGGGGGGATTAATACTGAAGCTTTCTTT
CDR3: CATSRAGGINTEAFF

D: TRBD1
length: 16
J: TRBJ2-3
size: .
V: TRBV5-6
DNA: TGTGCCAGCAGCGCGGGGACAGGGGGCAGGGGAGATACGCAGTATTTT
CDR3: CASSAGTGGRGDTQYF

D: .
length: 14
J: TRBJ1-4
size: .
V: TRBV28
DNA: TGTGCCAGCATCCCGGGGGGAACTAATGAAAAACTGTTTTTT
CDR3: CASIPGGTNEKLFF

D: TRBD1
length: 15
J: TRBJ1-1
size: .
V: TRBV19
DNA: TGTGCCAGTAGTATAGATCTGACAGGGGGGACACAAGCTTTCTTT
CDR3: CASSIDLTGGTQAFF

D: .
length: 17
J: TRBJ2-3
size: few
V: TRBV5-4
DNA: TGTGCCAGCAGCTCGACGCAGGCGGGGTCTAGCACAGATACGCAGTATTTT
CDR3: CASSSTQAGSSTDTQYF

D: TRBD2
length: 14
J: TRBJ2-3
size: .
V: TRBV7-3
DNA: TGTGCCAGCAGCCCCGGGACTAGCAGAGATACGCAGTATTTT
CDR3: CASSPGTSRDTQYF

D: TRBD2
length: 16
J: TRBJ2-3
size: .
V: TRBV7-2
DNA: TGTGCCAGCAGCTCCTCTAGCGGGAGGCCGGGAGATACGCAGTATTTT
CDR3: CASSSSSGRPGDTQYF

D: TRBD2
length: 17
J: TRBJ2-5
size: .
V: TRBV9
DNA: TGTGCCAGCAGCGTAGGACTAGCGGGGGACCCCCAAGAGACCCAGTACTTC
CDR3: CASSVGLAGDPQETQYF

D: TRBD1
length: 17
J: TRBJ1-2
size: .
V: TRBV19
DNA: TGTGCCAGTAGTACCCCACCCGGGACAGGGGGCCTGGGGGGCTACACCTTC
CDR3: CASSTPPGTGGLGGYTF

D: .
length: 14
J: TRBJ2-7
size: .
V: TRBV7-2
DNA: TGTGCCAGCAGCTTAGACTCTTTTTCCTACGAGCAGTACTTC
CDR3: CASSLDSFSYEQYF

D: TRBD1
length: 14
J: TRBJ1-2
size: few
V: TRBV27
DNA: TGTGCCAGTAGACAGGCCAGGGGGAACTATGGCTACACCTTC
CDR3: CASRQARGNYGYTF

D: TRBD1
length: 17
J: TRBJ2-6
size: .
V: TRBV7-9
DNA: TGTGCCAGCACCAAGGGGGCGCAGACCTCTGGGGCCAACGTCCTGACTTTC
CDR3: CASTKGAQTSGANVLTF

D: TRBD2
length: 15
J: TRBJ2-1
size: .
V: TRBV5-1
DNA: TGCGCCAGCAGCGTTAGCGGGGGGGCCGGAAATGAGCAGTTCTTC
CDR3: CASSVSGGAGNEQFF

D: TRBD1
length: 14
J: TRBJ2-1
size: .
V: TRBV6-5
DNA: TGTGCCAGCAGTTACGCCGGACAGGGCCCTGAGCAGTTCTTC
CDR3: CASSYAGQGPEQFF

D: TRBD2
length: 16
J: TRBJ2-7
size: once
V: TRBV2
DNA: TGTGCCAGCAGTGCTCCTTTTAGCGGGAGCTCCTACGAGCAGTACTTC
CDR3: CASSAPFSGSSYEQYF

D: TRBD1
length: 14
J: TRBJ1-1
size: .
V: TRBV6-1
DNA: TGTGCCAGCATTAAGGACAGGGTGATGACTGAAGCTTTCTTT
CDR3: CASIKDRVMTEAFF

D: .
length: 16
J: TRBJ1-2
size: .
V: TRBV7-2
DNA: TGTGCCAGCAGCTTAGCTCCGGGGGCGGGAGACTATGGCTACACCTTC
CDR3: CASSLAPGAGDYGYTF

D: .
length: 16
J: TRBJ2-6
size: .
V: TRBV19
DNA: TGTGCCAGTAGTATTCGAGGGTCCGCTGGGGCCAACGTCCTGACTTTC
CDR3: CASSIRGSAGANVLTF

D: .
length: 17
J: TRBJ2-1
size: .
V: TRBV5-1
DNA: TGCGCCAGCAGCCCCGGGACAGCGGGCCGGACCTACAATGAGCAGTTCTTC
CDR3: CASSPGTAGRTYNEQFF

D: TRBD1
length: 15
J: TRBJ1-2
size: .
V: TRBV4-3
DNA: TGCGCCAGCAGCCAACAGAGGTCAGGGGGCTATGGCTACACCTTC
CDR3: CASSQQRSGGYGYTF

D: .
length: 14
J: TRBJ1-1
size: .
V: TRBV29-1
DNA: TGCAGCGTTGCGCGACAGGCCATGAACACTGAAGCTTTCTTT
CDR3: CSVARQAMNTEAFF

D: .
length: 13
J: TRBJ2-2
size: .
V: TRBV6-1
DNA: TGTGCCAGCAGGAGCCGGAACACCGGGGAGCTGTTTTTT
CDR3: CASRSRNTGELFF

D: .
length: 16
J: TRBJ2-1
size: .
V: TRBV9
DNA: TGTGCCAGCAGCGTAGAAGCGCGGGGCGGATACAATGAGCAGTTCTTC
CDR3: CASSVEARGGYNEQFF

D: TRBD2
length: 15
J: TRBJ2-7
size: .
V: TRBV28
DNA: TGTGCCAGCAGCTATTCTAGCGGGCCCTCCTACGAGCAGTACTTC
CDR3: CASSYSSGPSYEQYF

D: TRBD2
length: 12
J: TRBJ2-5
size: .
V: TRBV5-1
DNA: TGCGCCAGCAGCTTGGAGCGGGGAACCCAGTACTTC
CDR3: CASSLERGTQYF

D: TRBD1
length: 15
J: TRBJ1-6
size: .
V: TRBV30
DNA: TGTGCCTGGATGGCCTTGGACAGGGACTTTACACCCCTCCACTTT
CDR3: CAWMALDRDFTPLHF

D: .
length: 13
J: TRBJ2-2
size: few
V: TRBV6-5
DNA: TGTGCCAGCAGTTACAGGGAGACCGGGGAGCTGTTTTTT
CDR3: CASSYRETGELFF